This T cell receptor beta chain was recovered during a study of identical twins. Regarding the study as a whole: Within monozygotic twins, out-of-frame TCR alpha sharing was underestimated by the models. Shared out-of-frame alpha sequences (those common to twins) showed excess low generation probability.

Healthy Caucasians, and only they, were the donors. Template switching, a step in the protocol, added a universal primer site, and cDNA carried unique molecular identifiers. TCRdb reanalysed the 5' RACE reads using MiXCR and keeps one entry per CDR3 protein. Altogether hundreds of thousands of distinct CDR3 sequences are present, approximately 9% being singletons, with the ten largest covering around 0.95%. Only a few counts were recorded for this clonotype. Its target is unknown. This sample was shared with a second study, whose subject was yellow fever vaccine responses in identical twins.

The specimen was PBMCs. This clonotype was obtained from a young woman in good health.

The CDR3 nucleotides are TGCAGTGCTAGCGAGCGGGGGGGCCTTTACGAGCAGTACTTC. It codes for CSASERGGLYEQYF. The chain joins TRBV20-1 to TRBJ2-7; 10 positions match TRBD2. The CDR3 spans 14 residues. CDR1 DFQATT and CDR2 SNEGSKA come from the germline V gene (reference sequence). The J segment lost 4 bases and the V segment lost 3 bases, leaving 6 bases of the junction unmatched.